This is a list of T cell receptor beta chains from one sample in a study of blood T cells in healthy people across ages. TCRdb called the 5' RACE reads again in MiXCR, with one record for every CDR3 protein. Of 780,000 or so distinct CDR3 sequences listed, approximately 60% are singletons. The sample consisted of blood. These receptors were taken from a man aged 35 to 55 in good health. CDR3s include the opening cysteine and the closing phenylalanine or tryptophan. The order of the fields is CDR3 protein, CDR3 DNA, clone size, J gene, D gene, V gene. D genes are given only for firm matches. A row's size may be missing; if present it is once, few, many or a size class.

CASSFSGQGIYGYTF	TGTGCCAGCAGTTTTTCGGGACAGGGAATTTATGGCTACACCTTC	NA	TRBJ1-2	TRBD1	TRBV27
CASIPPLGGETQYF	TGTGCCAGCATCCCCCCCCTAGGCGGGGAGACCCAGTACTTC	NA	TRBJ2-5	NA	TRBV7-9
CASRNGAGTGTHEQYF	TGCGCCAGCCGGAATGGAGCCGGGACAGGGACACACGAGCAGTACTTC	NA	TRBJ2-7	TRBD1	TRBV4-1
CASSLVGTSGGGETQYF	TGTGCCAGCAGCCTAGTAGGGACTAGCGGGGGTGGCGAGACCCAGTACTTC	NA	TRBJ2-5	TRBD2	TRBV7-2
CASSLPTDPNEKLFF	TGTGCCAGCAGCTTACCGACAGATCCTAATGAAAAACTGTTTTTT	NA	TRBJ1-4	NA	TRBV7-9
CASSEQPSGSDTQYF	TGTGCCAGCAGCGAGCAGCCTAGCGGATCAGATACGCAGTATTTT	NA	TRBJ2-3	TRBD2	TRBV9
CASSFGGLAYTGELFF	TGTGCCAGCAGTTTTGGGGGACTAGCGTACACCGGGGAGCTGTTTTTT	NA	TRBJ2-2	TRBD2	TRBV28
CASSLIRAGRGYTF	TGTGCCAGCAGCTTAATCCGGGCCGGGCGGGGCTACACCTTC	NA	TRBJ1-2	NA	TRBV7-9
CASREQRASGVNSPLHF	TGTGCCAGCAGGGAGCAACGAGCGTCGGGGGTTAATTCACCCCTCCACTTT	few	TRBJ1-6	NA	TRBV6-6
CASSPGDRGEQFF	TGTGCCAGCAGTCCAGGAGACAGGGGTGAGCAGTTCTTC	few	TRBJ2-1	TRBD1	TRBV12-3/TRBV12-4
CASGSGTGTGANVLTF	TGTGCCAGCGGATCCGGGACAGGGACTGGGGCCAACGTCCTGACTTTC	NA	TRBJ2-6	TRBD1	TRBV28
CATSRGGSQETQYF	TGTGCCACCAGCAGAGGAGGGAGCCAAGAGACCCAGTACTTC	few	TRBJ2-5	NA	TRBV15
CATSRETGNTGANVLTF	TGTGCCACCAGCAGAGAAACAGGGAACACTGGGGCCAACGTCCTGACTTTC	few	TRBJ2-6	NA	TRBV15
CASREGTAGANVLTF	TGTGCCAGCAGAGAGGGGACGGCTGGGGCCAACGTCCTGACTTTC	NA	TRBJ2-6	NA	TRBV6-6
CSASDTDTQYF	TGCAGTGCTAGCGACACAGATACGCAGTATTTT	few	TRBJ2-3	NA	TRBV20-1
CASSPTSFPDTQYF	TGTGCCAGCAGCCCCACTAGTTTCCCAGATACGCAGTATTTT	NA	TRBJ2-3	NA	TRBV5-5
CASRTGRGQYF	TGTGCCAGCAGAACTGGGCGAGGGCAGTATTTT	NA	TRBJ2-3	NA	TRBV2
CSVEGLAGANYEQYF	TGCAGCGTTGAAGGACTAGCGGGAGCGAACTACGAGCAGTACTTC	few	TRBJ2-7	TRBD2	TRBV29-1
CASHQTKDMFSPLHF	TGCGCCAGCCATCAGACGAAGGATATGTTTTCACCCCTCCACTTT	NA	TRBJ1-6	NA	TRBV23-1
CASSFAGGAGNIQYF	TGTGCCAGCAGCTTCGCAGGGGGAGCGGGAAACATTCAGTACTTC	few	TRBJ2-4	NA	TRBV7-3
CASSEGREAYNEQFF	TGTGCCAGCAGCGAGGGAAGGGAGGCATACAATGAGCAGTTCTTC	NA	TRBJ2-1	NA	TRBV21-1
CASSFPWTDTQYF	TGTGCCAGCAGTTTCCCGTGGACAGATACGCAGTATTTT	few	TRBJ2-3	NA	TRBV12-3/TRBV12-4
CASAESNTEAFF	TGTGCCTCCGCGGAGTCGAACACTGAAGCTTTCTTT	few	TRBJ1-1	NA	TRBV30
CASSLPLGEQYF	TGTGCCAGCAGCTTGCCCCTGGGGGAGCAGTACTTC	few	TRBJ2-5	NA	TRBV27
CASSQRVGGATQYF	TGTGCCAGCAGCCAAAGAGTAGGGGGCGCGACGCAGTATTTT	NA	TRBJ2-3	TRBD1	TRBV12-3/TRBV12-4
CASSEWGIRDRRYYEQYF	TGTGCCAGCAGTGAATGGGGAATCCGGGACAGGAGATACTACGAGCAGTACTTC	NA	TRBJ2-7	TRBD1	TRBV6-1
CASSPWWTGTGSEQFF	TGCGCCAGCAGCCCGTGGTGGACAGGGACAGGTAGTGAGCAGTTCTTC	NA	TRBJ2-1	TRBD1	TRBV5-1
CASSKPSTGPPPGNYGYTF	TGTGCCAGCAGCAAACCTTCGACGGGACCTCCCCCTGGGAACTATGGCTACACCTTC	NA	TRBJ1-2	NA	TRBV11-2
CASSYSSTGSSYEQYF	TGTGCCAGCAGTTACTCGAGTACAGGGAGCTCCTACGAGCAGTACTTC	once	TRBJ2-7	NA	TRBV6-5
CSAETLPSGVHNEQYF	TGCAGTGCAGAGACCCTTCCTAGCGGGGTTCACAATGAGCAGTACTTC	NA	TRBJ2-7	TRBD2	TRBV20-1
CASSSPRDNIGQETQFF	TGCGCCAGCAGCTCTCCCCGGGACAACATTGGACAAGAGACCCAGTTCTTC	NA	TRBJ2-1	NA	TRBV5-1
CASSPPQDRADEAFF	TGTGCCAGCAGCCCACCCCAGGACAGGGCGGATGAAGCTTTCTTT	NA	TRBJ1-1	TRBD1	TRBV7-9
CASSLAGSKTQYF	TGTGCCAGCAGTTTAGCAGGTTCCAAAACGCAGTATTTT	NA	TRBJ2-3	NA	TRBV12-3/TRBV12-4
CSVEKDTRERGCQEQFF	TGCAGCGTTGAGAAGGACACCAGGGAGCGGGGGTGTCAGGAGCAGTTCTTC	NA	TRBJ2-1	TRBD2	TRBV29-1
CASNIGGSGEGYTF	TGTGCCAGCAATATCGGAGGTTCAGGAGAAGGCTACACCTTC	NA	TRBJ1-2	NA	TRBV28
CASSLGWSQGGAKNIQYF	TGTGCCAGCAGCTTAGGGTGGTCACAGGGTGGGGCCAAAAACATTCAGTACTTC	few	TRBJ2-4	NA	TRBV7-2
CASSLFWTETDTQYF	TGTGCCAGCAGCTTATTTTGGACAGAAACAGATACGCAGTATTTT	NA	TRBJ2-3	NA	TRBV7-9
CASSQDFDFSVARMKADTQYF	TGCGCCAGCAGCCAAGATTTCGATTTCAGCGTGGCCAGGATGAAGGCAGATACGCAGTATTTT	NA	TRBJ2-3	NA	TRBV4-1
CASSWRLAPTGPDTQYF	TGCGCCAGCAGCTGGAGACTAGCGCCGACCGGTCCAGATACGCAGTATTTT	few	TRBJ2-3	TRBD2	TRBV5-1
CASSVQGVRETQYF	TGTGCCAGCAGTGTACAGGGGGTCCGAGAGACCCAGTACTTC	NA	TRBJ2-5	TRBD1	TRBV6-2/TRBV6-3